This T cell receptor beta chain was documented in a study of blood T cell repertoires in COVID-19. Overall study context: PBMCs, B-cell-depleted T cells, or T cells were the source of the cDNA or gDNA that made up the material.

Methods used by the authors: Reference gene primer amplification yielded estimated nucleated cell counts. Assay: immunoSEQ multiplex PCR; the TCRdb copy retains only in-frame clones and omits some. The D gene and trimming were derived from the DNA, and the V and J assignments and clone size from that table. The table has around 94,000 clones, 87% seen once; the top ten hold more than 4.5%. Germline values: CDR1 SGDLS, CDR2 YYNGEE. J lost 7 bases, V lost 4 bases, and 5 bases had no gene match. The CDR3 length is 12 residues. The table lists this clone with a few counts. The sample consisted of peripheral blood. The chain uses TRBV9 and TRBJ2-7; 7 nucleotides align to TRBD2. The receptor comes from a woman aged 50 to 65 with COVID-19, enrolled during active disease. The CDR3 here is CASSQRGEEQYF. In DNA form, the CDR3 reads TGTGCCAGCAGCCAACGGGGGGAAGAGCAGTACTTC.